Included here is one T cell receptor beta chain sequence, with context. Looked up from germline, CDR1 is SGDLS and CDR2 is YYNGEE. The CDR3 is made up of 15 amino acids. Trimming left V 4 bases short and J 1 base short, with 12 bases between. Assay: immunoSEQ multiplex PCR; the TCRdb copy retains only in-frame clones and omits some. In the table there are some 110,000 clones, around 89% of which are singletons. The sample is drawn from a study of T cell responses to AZD1222 COVID-19 vaccine. This specimen was peripheral blood, taken 28 days after the second AZD1222 dose. The genes are TRBV9 and TRBJ1-5, with a possible D match to TRBD1 (6 bases). The receptor was derived from an adult who received the AZD1222 COVID-19 vaccine. CDR3 protein: CASSPLGASNQPQHF. The CDR3 nucleotides read TGTGCCAGCAGCCCCCTGGGGGCCAGCAATCAGCCCCAGCATTTT.